This paragraph covers one T cell receptor beta chain sequence. TCR sequencing covered a few patients who responded to pembrolizumab. Generated by immunoSEQ multiplex PCR, the TCRdb table keeps only in-frame clones and is missing some. The data hold 100,000 to 150,000 clones, with around 83% observed a single time. The record originates from a study of PD-1 blockade in mismatch repair-deficient tumors. Germline CDR1 reads SQVTM; CDR2 reads ANQGSEA. The CDR3 covers 15 residues. Trimming shortened V by 2 bases and J by 2 bases, and 16 bases separated the two germline ends. The sample here was peripheral blood, taken 44 weeks after starting pembrolizumab. The chain combines TRBV29-1 with TRBJ2-7; D gene uncertain. The source of this sequence is an adult with mismatch repair-deficient cancer. CDR3 sequence (DNA): TGCAGCGTTGAAACCATTGGCAGAGAAACCTACGAGCAGTACTTC. Translated: CSVETIGRETYEQYF.